A single sample gave rise to the 32 T cell receptor beta chains below, sequenced in a study of CD8 T cells in ankylosing spondylitis. General study results and limits: Blood from ankylosing spondylitis patients appeared to carry a characteristic roughly eight-variant TCR beta motif.

One entry per CDR3 protein, called by TCRdb with MiXCR from the 5' RACE reads. The table has under 550,000 distinct CDR3 sequences, more than 25% seen once. Their cognate antigens are unknown. The sample consisted of blood, either unsorted or a sorted T cell fraction (not recorded which). The receptors were gathered from a male donor with ankylosing spondylitis.

The chain employs TRBV7-9 and TRBJ2-5; 10 bases agree with TRBD2. Germline-derived CDR1 and CDR2 are SEHNR and FQNEAQ (reference sequence). After removal of 6 bases from V and 5 bases from J, the junction contained 9 bases not matched to a gene. CDR3 length: 15 residues. The CDR3 spells CASSTSGNSGETQYF. CDR3 in DNA: TGTGCCAGCAGTACTAGCGGGAATTCAGGGGAGACCCAGTACTTC.

This clonotype was seen many times. The chain couples TRBV7-9 to TRBJ2-1, with 11 bases aligning to TRBD2. Germline V gene lookup returns CDR1 SEHNR and CDR2 FQNEAQ (reference sequence). Trimming at V came to 3 bases and at J to 4 bases, leaving 2 bases not matched to a gene. This CDR3 spans 15 amino acids. The CDR3 reads CASSFTSGSYNEQFF. CDR3 coding DNA: TGTGCCAGCAGCTTCACTAGCGGGAGTTACAATGAGCAGTTCTTC.

V and J are TRBV20-1 and TRBJ1-3, with no clear D. The CDR3 is made up of 13 amino acids. The V end lost 5 bases, the J end lost 4 bases, and 12 bases lay between the germline ends. Looked up from germline, CDR1 is DFQATT and CDR2 is SNEGSKA (reference sequence). CDR3 nucleotide sequence: TGCAGTGCTTCTGACGGAAGAGGAAACACCATATATTTT. Amino acid sequence: CSASDGRGNTIYF.

This clonotype appeared a few times. The chain uses TRBV2 and TRBJ2-2; 9 positions agree with TRBD2. Germline values: CDR1 SNHLY, CDR2 FYNNEI. This CDR3 has 16 amino acids. The V and J ends lost 2 bases and 7 bases, in that order; junction bases with no gene match: 8. The CDR3: CASSELAGTVDGELFF. The CDR3 DNA is TGTGCCAGCAGTGAACTAGCGGGAACCGTAGACGGGGAGCTGTTTTTT.

In its sample, this clonotype ranks as medium-sized. The V call is TRBV20-1, the J call TRBJ2-5, with D perhaps TRBD1 (5 bases). V lost 8 bases, J lost 3 bases, and 10 bases lay in between. Germline values: CDR1 DFQATT, CDR2 SNEGSKA (reference sequence). The CDR3 is made up of 11 amino acids. The CDR3 nucleotides read TGCAGTCCAGGGCGAGAAGAGACCCAGTACTTC. This encodes CSPGREETQYF.

This clonotype was found a few times. In DNA, the CDR3 is TGCAGTGCGGATAGGATTGTGGGATCTCAAGCTTTCTTT. Residues: CSADRIVGSQAFF. The V gene is TRBV20-1, the J gene TRBJ1-1; D not certain. There are 13 residues in the CDR3. With 6 bases removed from V and 9 bases from J, the gap between germline ends came to 20 bases. CDR1 DFQATT and CDR2 SNEGSKA come from the germline V gene (reference sequence).

The V gene is TRBV20-1, the J gene TRBJ1-1; TRBD1 matches 7 bases. This CDR3 is built from 14 residues. Germline trimming cut 7 bases from V and 0 bases from J; bases unmatched to any gene: 8. CDR1 and CDR2 from the germline V gene are DFQATT and SNEGSKA (reference sequence). Written as DNA, the CDR3 is TGCAGTGGCCGACAGGGCCCCATGAACACTGAAGCTTTCTTT. Its translation: CSGRQGPMNTEAFF.

This chain uses TRBV11-2 with TRBJ1-4; perhaps TRBD1 as D (6 bases). CDR1 and CDR2 (germline): SGHAT, FQNNGV. With 0 bases removed from V and 1 base from J, the gap between germline ends came to 6 bases. The CDR3 length is 15 residues. The CDR3 DNA follows: TGTGCCAGCAGCTTAGACAGGGGAACTAATGAAAAACTGTTTTTT. Its protein product is CASSLDRGTNEKLFF. Full variable domain (remainder filled in from reference TRBV11-2 and TRBJ1-4): EAGVAQSPRYKIIEKRQSVAFWCNPISGHATLYWYQQILGQGPKLLIQFQNNGVVDDSQLPKDRFSAERLKGVDSTLKIQPAKLEDSAVYLCASSLDRGTNEKLFFGSGTQLSVL.

The chain's CDR3 is CSATTGTWDDEQYF. As DNA, the CDR3 is TGCAGTGCGACGACCGGGACATGGGACGACGAGCAGTACTTC. The rearrangement uses TRBV20-1 and TRBJ2-7; D is perhaps TRBD1 (6 bases). Between the trimmed V and J ends, which lost 6 bases and 5 bases, there was a span of 20 bases. The CDR3 contains 14 residues. In germline, CDR1 is DFQATT, CDR2 SNEGSKA (reference sequence).

Ten or more counts support this clonotype. J is TRBJ1-5 and V is TRBV12-3 or TRBV12-4; tentative D call: TRBD1 (6 bases). The V end was cut by 3 bases, the J end by 3 bases, with 12 bases between. This CDR3 spans 15 amino acids. The DNA of the CDR3 is TGTGCCAGCAGTTTGTCAGGGGCTCTCAATCAGCCCCAGCATTTT. Protein: CASSLSGALNQPQHF.

The V and J genes are TRBV6-1 and TRBJ1-1; D is unclear. Trimming removed 4 bases from V and 7 bases from J, with 10 bases in between. Germline V gene lookup returns CDR1 MNHNS and CDR2 SASEGT. The length of the CDR3 is 12 residues. CDR3 sequence (DNA): TGTGCCAGCAGTGTTCCAGATATTGAAGCTTTCTTT. Protein product: CASSVPDIEAFF.

This clonotype was seen a few times. The gene calls are TRBV10-1 and TRBJ2-1; no clear D. The germline V gene has CDR1 WNHNN and CDR2 SYGVQD (reference sequence). This CDR3 region has 11 residues. The V and J ends lost 9 bases and 6 bases respectively, with 9 bases between them. The CDR3 region has the DNA TGCGCCAGAGGCATCGGCAATGAGCAGTTCTTC. Translation: CARGIGNEQFF.

The chain links TRBV3-1 to TRBJ2-1; no definite D call. Germline-derived CDR1 and CDR2 are LGHDT and YNNKEL (reference sequence). CDR3 size: 15 residues. The ends were cut back, 5 bases at V and 4 bases at J, with 15 bases in the middle. CDR3 in amino acids: CASSTSIARYNEQFF. The DNA of the CDR3 is TGTGCCAGCAGCACTTCCATCGCAAGGTACAATGAGCAGTTCTTC.

This clonotype occurred many times. The V and J genes are TRBV12-3 or TRBV12-4 and TRBJ1-5; D uncertain. This CDR3 spans 14 amino acids. Trimming cost V 7 bases and J 0 bases, with 10 bases left between them. The CDR3 is CASNQQISNQPQHF. The CDR3 region has the DNA TGTGCCAGCAATCAACAGATTAGCAATCAGCCCCAGCATTTT.

This clonotype was detected ten times or more. V and J are TRBV12-3 or TRBV12-4 and TRBJ2-1; tentatively, D is TRBD2 (6 bases). The CDR3 runs to 16 residues. Trimming removed 5 bases at V and 6 bases at J, with 20 bases between. CDR3: CASSPGLPERGNEQFF. CDR3 coding DNA: TGTGCCAGCAGTCCAGGACTACCCGAAAGGGGCAATGAGCAGTTCTTC.

This clonotype was recorded a few times. The rearrangement links TRBV5-1 to TRBJ2-2, with TRBD1 identical over 8 bases. With V trimmed by 4 bases and J by 2 bases, 7 bases remained unmatched. The CDR3 contains 16 residues. CDR1 and CDR2 (germline): SGHRS, YFSETQ. In DNA form, the CDR3 reads TGCGCCAGCAGCCACTCCGACAGGGGAAACACCGGGGAGCTGTTTTTT. It is translated as CASSHSDRGNTGELFF.

The V gene is TRBV24-1, the J gene TRBJ2-1; TRBD2 matches 10 bases. The V and J ends lost 5 bases and 6 bases, in that order; junction bases with no gene match: 6. CDR3 length: 15 residues. Germline CDR1 KGHDR, CDR2 SFDVKD. The CDR3 nucleotides are TGTGCCACCAGTGCGGGGCTAGCGGGAGTCAATGAGCAGTTCTTC. Translated, it gives CATSAGLAGVNEQFF.

The rearrangement links TRBV9 to TRBJ2-6, with D unresolved. The germline V and J ends were trimmed by 6 bases and 0 bases, with 16 bases remaining between them. Germline-derived CDR1 and CDR2 are SGDLS and YYNGEE. The CDR3 has 17 amino acids. The CDR3 bases are TGTGCCAGCAAGAGAGACCCAATAAGCTCTGGGGCCAACGTCCTGACTTTC. Protein sequence: CASKRDPISSGANVLTF. Supplemented by reference TRBV9 and TRBJ2-6, the full variable domain reads DSGVTQTPKHLITATGQRVTLRCSPRSGDLSVYWYQQSLDQGLQFLIQYYNGEERAKGNILERFSAQQFPDLHSELNLSSLELGDSALYFCASKRDPISSGANVLTFGAGSRLTVL.

This clonotype has a handful of counts. The chain couples TRBV28 to TRBJ2-1; 7 bases agree with TRBD2. The CDR3 runs 17 residues. Germline-derived CDR1 and CDR2 are MDHEN and SYDVKM. After removal of 4 bases from V and 6 bases from J, the junction contained 15 bases not matched to a gene. The CDR3 spells CASSSWSGGSSGNEQFF. The CDR3 region has the DNA TGTGCCAGCAGTTCCTGGTCGGGCGGGAGTTCGGGCAATGAGCAGTTCTTC.

This chain links TRBV30 with TRBJ1-1; maybe TRBD1 (6 bases). The CDR3 has 15 residues. Trimming left V 3 bases short and J 6 bases short, with 20 bases between. The germline gives CDR1 GTSNPN, CDR2 SVGIG (reference sequence). CDR3: CAWREKGDRQPEAFF. The CDR3 DNA sequence: TGTGCCTGGAGAGAAAAGGGGGATAGACAGCCTGAAGCTTTCTTT.

The table lists this clonotype with many counts. The chain carries TRBV10-3 and TRBJ2-2; 11 bases map to TRBD2. In germline, CDR1 is ENHRY, CDR2 SYGVKD. With V trimmed by 2 bases and J by 7 bases, 9 bases remained unmatched. The CDR3 consists of 17 residues. The CDR3 coding sequence is TGTGCCATCAGTGAGGCGAACTCCGGACTAGCGGGCGGGGAGCTGTTTTTT. It yields the protein CAISEANSGLAGGELFF.

The chain links TRBV7-2 to TRBJ1-4; D ambiguous. Deletions cut 1 base from V and 8 bases from J, with 8 bases between. CDR1 SGHTA and CDR2 FQGNSA come from the germline V gene. CDR3 size: 13 residues. DNA of the CDR3: TGTGCCAGCAGCTTAGTTTATTCGGAAAAACTGTTTTTT. This sequence encodes CASSLVYSEKLFF. The entire variable domain, with the rest obtained from reference TRBV7-2 and TRBJ1-4, is as follows: GAGVSQSPSNKVTEKGKDVELRCDPISGHTALYWYRQSLGQGLEFLIYFQGNSAPDKSGLPSDRFSAERTGGSVSTLTIQRTQQEDSAVYLCASSLVYSEKLFFGSGTQLSVL.

This sequence joins TRBV20-1 and TRBJ2-3; 7 nucleotides agree with TRBD2. Germline loops: CDR1 DFQATT, CDR2 SNEGSKA (reference sequence). The ends lost 0 bases at V and 0 bases at J; junction bases unmatched: 6. The CDR3 is 16 amino acids. Written as DNA, the CDR3 is TGCAGTGCTAGAGATCCTAGCGGTCTTAGCACAGATACGCAGTATTTT. Amino acids: CSARDPSGLSTDTQYF.

This clonotype turned up a few times. V gene TRBV29-1 combines with J gene TRBJ2-7, with 8 bases fitting TRBD2. This CDR3 is built from 13 residues. Per the germline V gene, CDR1 is SQVTM and CDR2 is ANQGSEA. The V gene end was trimmed by 7 bases and the J gene end by 6 bases; junction bases not matched to a gene: 11. The CDR3 is CSASPSGSSEQYF. CDR3 sequence (DNA): TGCAGCGCGAGCCCCAGCGGGAGTAGCGAGCAGTACTTC.

This clonotype was found many times. CDR3 nucleotide sequence: TGTGCCAGCAGTCACCCGGGACTTCGAGCCACAGATACGCAGTATTTT. The encoded protein is CASSHPGLRATDTQYF. The chain is built from TRBV12-3 or TRBV12-4 and TRBJ2-3; D is perhaps TRBD2 (6 bases). V was cut by 5 bases and J by 2 bases, with 17 bases left in between. The CDR3 consists of 16 residues.

The chain combines TRBV28 with TRBJ2-3; the match to TRBD1 covers 8 bases. The V and J ends lost 6 bases and 1 base, in that order; junction bases with no gene match: 6. Germline loops: CDR1 MDHEN, CDR2 SYDVKM. The CDR3 is made up of 15 amino acids. The CDR3, as DNA: TGTGCCAGCAGCAGACAGGGGACGGGCACAGATACGCAGTATTTT. This sequence encodes CASSRQGTGTDTQYF.

In its sample, this clonotype was seen many times. The V and J genes are TRBV5-1 and TRBJ2-2; TRBD2 is a possible D gene (5 bases). The length of the CDR3 is 12 residues. From germline, CDR1 is SGHRS and CDR2 YFSETQ. V was shortened by 0 bases and J by 8 bases, with 5 bases between the two germline ends. The CDR3 nucleotides read TGCGCCAGCAGCTTGGTAGCGGGGGAGCTGTTTTTT. Protein: CASSLVAGELFF.

The chain carries TRBV7-2 and TRBJ2-1; D not resolved. CDR3 length: 16 amino acids. Germline V CDR1 and CDR2: SGHTA, FQGNSA. V shed 2 bases and J shed 9 bases, with 20 bases lying between them. The CDR3 DNA reads as TGTGCCAGCAGCTTACAAAGTGTATCAGGAAAAGTTGAGCAGTTCTTC. Translating gives CASSLQSVSGKVEQFF.

The rearrangement uses TRBV7-9 and TRBJ2-6, with D unresolved. The germline V and J ends were trimmed by 4 bases and 4 bases, with 5 bases remaining between them. CDR1 is SEHNR and CDR2 is FQNEAQ in the germline V gene (reference sequence). The CDR3 contains 13 residues. This chain's CDR3 is CASSSPGANVLTF. As DNA, the CDR3 is TGTGCCAGCAGCTCCCCAGGGGCCAACGTCCTGACTTTC. The full variable domain, rest sourced from reference TRBV7-9 and TRBJ2-6, is DTGVSQNPRHKITKRGQNVTFRCDPISEHNRLYWYRQTLGQGPEFLTYFQNEAQLEKSRLLSDRFSAERPKGSFSTLEIQRTEQGDSAMYLCASSSPGANVLTFGAGSRLTVL.

The chain links TRBV3-1 to TRBJ1-2, with unresolved D. CDR1 and CDR2 (germline): LGHDT, YNNKEL (reference sequence). The CDR3 has 14 amino acids. Trimming cost V 3 bases and J 7 bases, with 15 bases left between them. The CDR3 region has the DNA TGTGCCAGCAGCCAGGCGGTCGGGGTTGGTGGCTACACCTTC. Translation gives CASSQAVGVGGYTF.

V and J are TRBV12-3 or TRBV12-4 and TRBJ1-3, with 8 nucleotides matching TRBD1. The CDR3 loop spans 15 amino acids. The junction had 4 bases not matched to a gene; V was cut back by 5 bases and J by 1 base. The CDR3 is CASSVGQGSGNTIYF. DNA for the CDR3: TGTGCCAGCAGTGTCGGACAGGGATCTGGAAACACCATATATTTT.

The table lists this clonotype with a count of one. J is TRBJ2-2 and V is TRBV20-1; TRBD1 is a possible D gene (5 bases). V lost 6 bases and J lost 4, with 18 bases in between. The V gene's germline CDR1 is DFQATT and CDR2 SNEGSKA (reference sequence). The CDR3 length is 15 residues. This chain's CDR3 is CSARRQGWSTGELFF. The CDR3 DNA sequence: TGCAGTGCCAGGCGGCAGGGCTGGAGCACCGGGGAGCTGTTTTTT.